Sequencing of this T cell receptor beta chain was carried out in a study of cytomegalovirus exposure and HLA in healthy donors. The PCR was carried out with 60 Vbeta primers and 13 Jbeta primers. TCRdb's copy holds only in-frame clones and misses some; the assay was immunoSEQ multiplex PCR. The table lists over 150,000 clones, roughly 85% of them singletons. Study-level findings and limits: The number of N-insertions in an Asian-associated ancestry cluster was reportedly below the roughly 670-donor mean in a later analysis. A few chains tied to CMV proved CMV antigen-specific in vitro. Cytomegalovirus association was listed for around 170 TCR beta chains. It emerged from a later analysis that several of the most significant clusters appeared to be linked to common viral pathogens.

Germline CDR1 is MRHNA and CDR2 is SNTAGT. The length of the CDR3 is 8 residues. On this clone: Its target is not known. A junction end diverges from the germline sequence, so it may reflect a read error.

V is TRBV6-4 and J is TRBJ1-6, with D uncertain. This clonotype originated in a woman aged 50 to 60 in good health and CMV-seronegative. Sequenced material: PBMCs. The CDR3 DNA follows: TGTGCCAGCAGTCCCCGGGACTTT. This codes for CASSPRDF.